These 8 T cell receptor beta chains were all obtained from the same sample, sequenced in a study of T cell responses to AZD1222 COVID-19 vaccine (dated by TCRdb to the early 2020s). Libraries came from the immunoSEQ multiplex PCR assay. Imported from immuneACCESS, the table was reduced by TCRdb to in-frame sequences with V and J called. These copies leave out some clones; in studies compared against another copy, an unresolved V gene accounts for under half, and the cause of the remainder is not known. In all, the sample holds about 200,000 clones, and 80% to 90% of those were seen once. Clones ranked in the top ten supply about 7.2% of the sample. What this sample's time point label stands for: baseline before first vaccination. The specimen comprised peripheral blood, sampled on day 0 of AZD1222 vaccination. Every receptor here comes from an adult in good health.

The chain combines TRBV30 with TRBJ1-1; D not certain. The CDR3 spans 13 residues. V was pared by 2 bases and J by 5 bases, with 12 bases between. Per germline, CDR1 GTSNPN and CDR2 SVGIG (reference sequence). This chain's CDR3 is CAWSYTPGTEAFF. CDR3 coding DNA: TGTGCCTGGAGTTATACCCCTGGGACTGAAGCTTTCTTT.

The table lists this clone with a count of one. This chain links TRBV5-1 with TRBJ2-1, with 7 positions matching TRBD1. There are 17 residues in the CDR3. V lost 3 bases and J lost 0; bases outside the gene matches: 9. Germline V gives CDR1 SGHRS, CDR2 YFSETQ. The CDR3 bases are TGCGCCAGCAGCTATGTACAGGGGTCCCTCTCCTACAATGAGCAGTTCTTC. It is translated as CASSYVQGSLSYNEQFF.

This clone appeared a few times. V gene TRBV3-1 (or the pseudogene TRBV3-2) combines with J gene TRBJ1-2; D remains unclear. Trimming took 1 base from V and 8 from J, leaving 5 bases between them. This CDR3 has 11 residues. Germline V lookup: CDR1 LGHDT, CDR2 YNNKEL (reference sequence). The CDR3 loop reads CASSQAGGYTF. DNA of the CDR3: TGTGCCAGCAGCCAAGCCGGGGGCTACACCTTC.

CDR3 DNA: TGTGCTAGTGGTTTGGTACTCGAGCAGTACTTC. Its translation is CASGLVLEQYF. V usage is TRBV12-5 and J usage is TRBJ2-7, with D unresolved. Trimming shortened V by 0 bases and J by 6 bases, and 3 bases separated the two germline ends. CDR3 length: 11 residues. CDR1 is LGHNT, CDR2 FRNRAP, per germline. The variable domain in full, completed from reference TRBV12-5 and TRBJ2-7, reads DARVTQTPRHKVTEMGQEVTMRCQPILGHNTVFWYRQTMMQGLELLAYFRNRAPLDDSGMPKDRFSAEMPDATLATLKIQPSEPRDSAVYFCASGLVLEQYFGPGTRLTVT.

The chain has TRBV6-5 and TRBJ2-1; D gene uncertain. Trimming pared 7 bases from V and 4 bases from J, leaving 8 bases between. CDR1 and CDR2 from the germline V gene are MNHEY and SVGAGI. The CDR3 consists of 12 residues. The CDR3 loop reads CASTPTYNEQFF. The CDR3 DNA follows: TGTGCCAGCACTCCTACTTACAATGAGCAGTTCTTC.

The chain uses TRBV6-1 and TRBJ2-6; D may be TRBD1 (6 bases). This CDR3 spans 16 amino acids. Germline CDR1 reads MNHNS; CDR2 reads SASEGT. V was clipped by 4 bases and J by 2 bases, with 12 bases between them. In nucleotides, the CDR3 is TGTGCCAGCAGTGCCCCTTCAGGGGCTGGGGCCAACGTCCTGACTTTC. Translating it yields CASSAPSGAGANVLTF.

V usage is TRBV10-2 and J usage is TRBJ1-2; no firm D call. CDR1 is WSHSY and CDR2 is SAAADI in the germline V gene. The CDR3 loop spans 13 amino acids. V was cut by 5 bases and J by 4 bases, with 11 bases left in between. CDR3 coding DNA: TGCGCCAGCAGTTGGGCAGTGACCTATGGCTACACCTTC. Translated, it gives CASSWAVTYGYTF.

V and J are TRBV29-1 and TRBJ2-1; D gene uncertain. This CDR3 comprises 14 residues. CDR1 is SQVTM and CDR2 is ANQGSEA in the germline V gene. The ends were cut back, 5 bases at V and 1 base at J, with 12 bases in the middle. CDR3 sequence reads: CSVIWSGSYNEQFF. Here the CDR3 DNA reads TGCAGCGTTATTTGGTCTGGATCCTACAATGAGCAGTTCTTC.